This is a list of T cell receptor beta chains from one sample in a study of blood T cell repertoires in COVID-19. Method: immunoSEQ multiplex PCR; TCRdb's copy keeps in-frame clones and lacks some. The table records 80,000 or so clones, 65% to 90% of them present only once. The source material was peripheral blood. The receptors come from a human donor in a cohort sampled during active COVID-19. Each CDR3 is given with its conserved first and last residue.

j_gene: TRBJ2-1; v_gene: TRBV9; CDR3aa: CASTRGNSYNEQFF
j_gene: TRBJ1-5; v_gene: TRBV6-6; CDR3aa: CASSYSSGQAQHF
j_gene: TRBJ2-1; v_gene: TRBV29-1; CDR3aa: CSVEGPRYNEQFF
j_gene: TRBJ1-6; v_gene: TRBV15; CDR3aa: CATSWTENSPLHF
j_gene: TRBJ1-5; v_gene: TRBV4-1; CDR3aa: CASSQDPGGQGPYSNQPQHF
j_gene: TRBJ1-1; v_gene: TRBV7-9; CDR3aa: CASSFEGVGTEAFF
j_gene: TRBJ2-5; v_gene: TRBV11-2; CDR3aa: CASSLQNTQETQYF
j_gene: TRBJ1-1; v_gene: TRBV30; CDR3aa: CAWYPLTGANTEAFF
j_gene: TRBJ2-2; v_gene: TRBV9; CDR3aa: CASSVVAGNTGELFF
j_gene: TRBJ2-7; v_gene: TRBV19; CDR3aa: CASSRDSSYEQYF
j_gene: TRBJ1-1; v_gene: TRBV5-5; CDR3aa: CASSFQTGRFTEAFF
j_gene: TRBJ2-3; v_gene: TRBV28; CDR3aa: CASSSQLRQGLHTDTQYF
j_gene: TRBJ1-1; v_gene: TRBV7-3; CDR3aa: CASTRTGTNTEAFF
j_gene: TRBJ1-1; v_gene: TRBV28; CDR3aa: CASSLNRGAFF
j_gene: TRBJ2-7; v_gene: TRBV7-6; CDR3aa: CASSLVGTGNEEQYF
j_gene: TRBJ1-2; v_gene: TRBV19; CDR3aa: CASHDPKRLYGYTF
j_gene: TRBJ2-7; v_gene: TRBV5-1; CDR3aa: CASSPGGTRTYEQYF
j_gene: TRBJ2-7; v_gene: TRBV30; CDR3aa: CAWESGTVPYEQYF
j_gene: TRBJ2-3; v_gene: TRBV29-1; CDR3aa: CSVLRDRGRDTQYF
j_gene: TRBJ2-3; v_gene: TRBV6-1; CDR3aa: CASSEAGGWTDTQYF
j_gene: TRBJ2-7; v_gene: TRBV7-9; CDR3aa: CASSSPYGRYYEQYF
j_gene: TRBJ2-2; v_gene: TRBV19; CDR3aa: CASSISRRGNGELFF
j_gene: TRBJ2-1; v_gene: TRBV19; CDR3aa: CASRLAGLSSYNEQFF
j_gene: TRBJ2-5; v_gene: TRBV6-5; CDR3aa: CASSPKETQYF
j_gene: TRBJ2-1; v_gene: TRBV29-1; CDR3aa: CSVVGLAGAKSYNEQFF
j_gene: TRBJ2-3; v_gene: TRBV19; CDR3aa: CASSILGGGAGTQYF
j_gene: TRBJ2-1; v_gene: TRBV27; CDR3aa: CASSFWDRVNNEQFF
j_gene: TRBJ2-7; v_gene: TRBV2; CDR3aa: CASSEASVGSSYEQYF
j_gene: TRBJ2-4; v_gene: TRBV10-2; CDR3aa: CASRVAGSAKNIQYF
j_gene: TRBJ2-1; v_gene: TRBV7-9; CDR3aa: CASILGGGGRSYNEQFF
j_gene: TRBJ2-1; v_gene: TRBV24-1; CDR3aa: CATRGGQGLGNEQFF
j_gene: TRBJ2-5; v_gene: TRBV9; CDR3aa: CASSAKTGKGETQYF
j_gene: TRBJ1-2; v_gene: TRBV3-1/TRBV3-2; CDR3aa: CASSHQQGQYGYTF
j_gene: TRBJ2-1; v_gene: TRBV5-4; CDR3aa: CASSFAQGNYNEQFF
j_gene: TRBJ2-7; v_gene: TRBV5-1; CDR3aa: CASSPAGRGARYEQYF
j_gene: TRBJ1-5; v_gene: TRBV27; CDR3aa: CASSSQDRVNQPQHF
j_gene: TRBJ1-5; v_gene: TRBV2; CDR3aa: CASRAHTGINQPQHF
j_gene: TRBJ2-1; v_gene: TRBV3-1/TRBV3-2; CDR3aa: CASRPDPGLAPQEQFF
j_gene: TRBJ2-1; v_gene: TRBV11-2; CDR3aa: CASSLGRTYNEQFF
j_gene: TRBJ2-2; v_gene: TRBV7-3; CDR3aa: CASSPRGRIAGNTGELFF
j_gene: TRBJ2-7; v_gene: TRBV6-5; CDR3aa: CVSSYGRGEGEQYF
j_gene: TRBJ2-1; v_gene: TRBV11-2; CDR3aa: CASSIARTDNEQFF